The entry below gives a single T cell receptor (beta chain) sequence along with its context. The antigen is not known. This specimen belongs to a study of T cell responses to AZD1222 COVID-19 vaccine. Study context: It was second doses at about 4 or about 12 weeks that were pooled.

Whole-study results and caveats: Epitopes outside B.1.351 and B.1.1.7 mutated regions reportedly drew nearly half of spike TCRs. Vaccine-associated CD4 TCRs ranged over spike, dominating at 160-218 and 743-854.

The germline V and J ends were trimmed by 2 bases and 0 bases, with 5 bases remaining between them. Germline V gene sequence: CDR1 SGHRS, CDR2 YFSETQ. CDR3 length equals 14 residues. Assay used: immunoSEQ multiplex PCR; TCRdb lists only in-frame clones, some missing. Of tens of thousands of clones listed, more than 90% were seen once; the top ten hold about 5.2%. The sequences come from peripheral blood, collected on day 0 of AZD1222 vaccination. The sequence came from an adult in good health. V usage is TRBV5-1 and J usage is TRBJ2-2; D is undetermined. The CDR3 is CASSLGTNTGELFF. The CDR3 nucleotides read TGCGCCAGCAGCTTAGGGACGAACACCGGGGAGCTGTTTTTT.